Listed below are T cell receptor beta chains from one sample, sequenced in a study of blood T cell repertoires in COVID-19. Assay used: immunoSEQ multiplex PCR; TCRdb lists only in-frame clones, some missing. The data show some 250,000 clones, approximately 86% seen once. The sequenced material came from peripheral blood. The receptors shown here come from a woman aged 55-69 years with COVID-19, enrolled during active disease. Each CDR3 is given with its conserved first and last residue. Fields, in order: D gene, J gene, clone size, V gene, CDR3 DNA, CDR3 protein. A D gene is named only where the DNA matches it firmly. The size of a clone is reported for some rows only, either as once, few or many, or as a class for expanded clones.

TRBD2 | TRBJ2-1 | - | TRBV9 | TGTGCCAGCAGCGAACGACTAGCGGGTAGCCTATACAATGAGCAGTTCTTC | CASSERLAGSLYNEQFF
TRBD1 | TRBJ1-2 | - | TRBV11-2 | TGTGCCAGCAGCCCTGGGACAGGCTATGGCTACACCTTC | CASSPGTGYGYTF
- | TRBJ1-3 | - | TRBV28 | TGTGCCAGCAGGGAAGCGGCACCCGGAAACACCATATATTTT | CASREAAPGNTIYF
TRBD1 | TRBJ1-2 | - | TRBV7-8 | TGTGCCAGCAGCTTAAGGGACAGCAAAGGCTACACCTTC | CASSLRDSKGYTF
TRBD1 | TRBJ2-3 | - | TRBV19 | TGTGCCACCCAACAGGGGGCAAACACAGATACGCAGTATTTT | CATQQGANTDTQYF
- | TRBJ1-5 | - | TRBV12-3/TRBV12-4 | TGTGCCAGCAGTTTGACAGGTAATCAGCCCCAGCATTTT | CASSLTGNQPQHF
- | TRBJ1-2 | - | TRBV6-2/TRBV6-3 | TGTGCCAGCAGCCCCCGGGACAAGGATGGCTACACCTTC | CASSPRDKDGYTF
- | TRBJ2-7 | few | TRBV14 | TGTGCCAGCAGCCCGACGACAGTGCGGCCCTACGAGCAGTACTTC | CASSPTTVRPYEQYF
- | TRBJ2-5 | - | TRBV6-6 | TGTGCCAGCAGTACCAACAAGGAGACCCAGTACTTC | CASSTNKETQYF
TRBD1 | TRBJ2-1 | - | TRBV5-1 | TGCGCCAGCAGCTTGGTAGCAGGGGGCTCGGGGAATGAGCAGTTCTTC | CASSLVAGGSGNEQFF
TRBD1 | TRBJ2-4 | - | TRBV5-1 | TGCGCCAGCAGCTCCCGGACAGGGGAAGACATTCAGTACTTC | CASSSRTGEDIQYF
- | TRBJ2-1 | - | TRBV24-1 | TGTGCCACCAGTGATTCCCCCCAGCGGTCCTACAATGAGCAGTTCTTC | CATSDSPQRSYNEQFF
TRBD1 | TRBJ1-3 | - | TRBV30 | TGTGCCTGGAGTCGAGGGACAGAAGGAAACACCATATATTTT | CAWSRGTEGNTIYF
- | TRBJ2-7 | - | TRBV19 | TGTGCCAGTAGTATTCAGAGCGGTCGTGGGGAGCAGTACTTC | CASSIQSGRGEQYF
- | TRBJ1-3 | - | TRBV5-1 | TGCGCCAGCAGCTTGGAACCCATCGCGTCCGGGTTGGGAAACACCATATATTTT | CASSLEPIASGLGNTIYF
TRBD1 | TRBJ1-1 | - | TRBV7-3 | TGTGCCAGCAGCCCCCAGGGACAGTTGAACACTGAAGCTTTCTTT | CASSPQGQLNTEAFF
TRBD1 | TRBJ2-2 | - | TRBV19 | TGTGCCAGTAGTTCACAGGGGACGGGGAACACCGGGGAGCTGTTTTTT | CASSSQGTGNTGELFF
- | TRBJ1-1 | - | TRBV20-1 | TGCAGTGCTAGTACTACTTTTGCTGAAGCTTTCTTT | CSASTTFAEAFF
- | TRBJ1-3 | - | TRBV2 | TGTGCCAGCAGTGATCTACGGGGAAACACCATATATTTT | CASSDLRGNTIYF
- | TRBJ1-2 | - | TRBV5-5 | TGTGCCAGCAGCTTGGCAGCAGGTCACTATGGCTACACCTTC | CASSLAAGHYGYTF
- | TRBJ2-5 | - | TRBV2 | TGTGCCAGCAGTCAACAGGGAACCCAGTACTTC | CASSQQGTQYF
TRBD1 | TRBJ1-2 | - | TRBV6-5 | TGTGCCAGCAGTTACAGGACAGGAGGAACTAACTATGGCTACACCTTC | CASSYRTGGTNYGYTF
TRBD2 | TRBJ2-1 | - | TRBV4-2 | TGTGCCAGCAGCCAAGACGAGCGGGGGGACTACAATGAGCAGTTCTTC | CASSQDERGDYNEQFF
- | TRBJ1-2 | - | TRBV29-1 | TGCAGCGTCCCCCTTCCTGGGGGAGGGATCTATAACTATGGCTACACCTTC | CSVPLPGGGIYNYGYTF
- | TRBJ2-1 | - | TRBV30 | TGTGCCTGGAGACCCCGAGGCTCCTACAATGAGCAGTTCTTC | CAWRPRGSYNEQFF
TRBD2 | TRBJ2-2 | - | TRBV6-5 | TGTGCCAGCAGATCTAGCGGGAGGGCCGGGGAGCTGTTTTTT | CASRSSGRAGELFF
TRBD1 | TRBJ2-2 | - | TRBV18 | TGTGCCAGCTCACCTAAACAGGGGGCGGCCACCGGGGAGCTGTTTTTT | CASSPKQGAATGELFF